Below are 18 T cell receptor beta chains sequenced from a single sample in a study of shared clonotypes between healthy human individuals. Method: immunoSEQ multiplex PCR; TCRdb's copy keeps in-frame clones and lacks some. The sample lists about 2,500,000 clones, around nine tenths occurring once. The sequenced sample consisted of naive CD4+ T cells sorted from blood. The subset here: CD45RA+ positively selected. These receptors came from a man younger than 35 in good health.

DNA of the CDR3: TGTGCCTGGAGTGCTTTACCAGCCTCTGGGGCCAACGTCCTGACTTTC. Amino acids: CAWSALPASGANVLTF. The chain couples TRBV30 to TRBJ2-6; D ambiguous. Germline CDR1 reads GTSNPN; CDR2 reads SVGIG (reference sequence). V lost 1 base to trimming and J lost 0 bases, with 10 bases between them. This CDR3 has 16 amino acids.

CDR3 nucleotides: TGTGCCAGCAGTGCCGGACTGTCGAACACTGAAGCTTTCTTT. Translation: CASSAGLSNTEAFF. The rearrangement uses TRBV27 and TRBJ1-1; no definite D call. V lost 5 bases and J lost 1, with 11 bases in between. There are 14 residues in the CDR3. Looked up from germline, CDR1 is MNHEY and CDR2 is SMNVEV (reference sequence).

The V and J genes are TRBV5-4 and TRBJ2-7; 11 nucleotides align to TRBD2. CDR1 is SGHNT and CDR2 is YYREEE in the germline V gene (reference sequence). V shed 2 bases, J shed 0 bases, and the junction held 1 base outside the gene matches. There are 15 residues in the CDR3. CDR3 protein: CASSLTSGGSYEQYF. The CDR3 nucleotides read TGTGCCAGCAGCTTAACTAGCGGGGGCTCCTACGAGCAGTACTTC.

Regarding this clone: At one of its ends the junction is not consistent with the germline gene, which may arise from a read error. CDR3 amino acids: CASSPPWTSGSNEQFF. In nucleotides, the CDR3 is TGTGCCAGCTCTCCACCATGGACTAGCGGGAGCAATGAGCAGTTCTTC. The V and J genes are TRBV18 and TRBJ2-1, with TRBD2 matching over 13 bases. The CDR3 loop spans 16 amino acids. The germline V gene has CDR1 KGHSH and CDR2 LQKENI. The full variable domain, rest sourced from reference TRBV18 and TRBJ2-1, is NAGVMQNPRHLVRRRGQEARLRCSPMKGHSHVYWYRQLPEEGLKFMVYLQKENIIDESGMPKERFSAEFPKEGPSILRIQQVVRGDSAAYFCASSPPWTSGSNEQFFGPGTRLTVL.

As to this clone: Other DNA sequences from this sample encode an identical CDR3 as well. J is TRBJ2-7 and V is TRBV5-1, with 7 bases that match TRBD1. Germline V gene lookup returns CDR1 SGHRS and CDR2 YFSETQ. The CDR3 covers 14 residues. The junction had 2 bases not matched to a gene; V was cut back by 0 bases and J by 2 bases. Written as DNA, the CDR3 is TGCGCCAGCAGCTTGGCGGGACAGACCTACGAGCAGTACTTC. It yields the protein CASSLAGQTYEQYF.

Points on this clone: Compared with germline, one end of the junction differs, possibly owing to a read error. This sample includes further DNA sequences coding for the same CDR3. This chain uses TRBV5-1 with TRBJ2-7; D is unresolved. The CDR3 runs 15 residues. Germline CDR1 SGHRS, CDR2 YFSETQ. This chain's CDR3 is CASSLGGILRYEQYF. CDR3 coding DNA: TGTGCCAGCAGCTTGGGCGGCATCCTTCGTTACGAGCAGTACTTC.

The chain links TRBV6-1 to TRBJ1-2; 7 bases line up with TRBD1. Trimming cost V 5 bases and J 0 bases; bases outside gene matches: 3. Germline CDR1 is MNHNS and CDR2 is SASEGT. The CDR3 consists of 14 residues. The CDR3 protein is CASSWGQSNYGYTF. The CDR3 DNA is TGTGCCAGCAGTTGGGGACAGTCTAACTATGGCTACACCTTC.

The rearrangement uses TRBV7-2 and TRBJ2-7, with 10 positions matching TRBD2. Germline V gives CDR1 SGHTA, CDR2 FQGNSA. The CDR3 length is 14 residues. The V gene end was trimmed by 3 bases and the J gene end by 4 bases; junction bases not matched to a gene: 3. CDR3 protein: CASSFLAGEYEQYF. In nucleotides, the CDR3 is TGTGCCAGCAGCTTCCTAGCGGGGGAATACGAGCAGTACTTC.

V usage is TRBV27 and J usage is TRBJ1-4, with 8 bases matching TRBD1. This CDR3 has 14 residues. With V trimmed by 3 bases and J by 8 bases, 5 bases remained unmatched. Germline CDR1 reads MNHEY; CDR2 reads SMNVEV (reference sequence). The CDR3 region has the DNA TGTGCCAGCAGTTTCCAGGGGGCGGGGGAAAAACTGTTTTTT. Translation: CASSFQGAGEKLFF.

This chain uses TRBV27 with TRBJ2-7; D may be TRBD1 or TRBD2 (6 bases each). V lost 1 base, J lost 3 bases, and 19 bases lay in between. Germline V gene sequence: CDR1 MNHEY, CDR2 SMNVEV (reference sequence). The CDR3 totals 17 residues. In DNA, the CDR3 is TGTGCCAGCAGTTTATGGCGGGACACCCGGTCGTTCTACGAGCAGTACTTC. Translation gives CASSLWRDTRSFYEQYF.

To note about this clone: Other DNA sequences in the sample encode the same CDR3. CDR3 nucleotides: TGCGCCAGCAGCTTGATTTCCAACCAAGAGACCCAGTACTTC. It specifies CASSLISNQETQYF. The gene calls are TRBV5-1 and TRBJ2-5; D gene uncertain. Germline-derived CDR1 and CDR2 are SGHRS and YFSETQ. The length of the CDR3 is 14 residues. The ends were cut back, 1 base at V and 0 bases at J, with 7 bases in the middle.

The chain couples TRBV5-1 to TRBJ1-2, with D unclear. This CDR3 comprises 13 residues. Trimming removed 4 bases from V and 1 base from J, with 8 bases in between. Germline V gives CDR1 SGHRS, CDR2 YFSETQ. For the CDR3, the DNA is TGCGCCAGCAGCCGAGACATTAACTATGGCTACACCTTC. Protein sequence: CASSRDINYGYTF.

This sequence joins TRBV2 and TRBJ1-4, with 7 bases that match TRBD1. This CDR3 region has 15 residues. Trimming at V came to 7 bases and at J to 7 bases, leaving 12 bases not matched to a gene. The germline gives CDR1 SNHLY, CDR2 FYNNEI. Here the CDR3 DNA reads TGTGCCAGCACCGGACAGGCCTTGCTAGGTGAAAAACTGTTTTTT. Its protein product is CASTGQALLGEKLFF.

The chain recombines TRBV14 with TRBJ2-4; either TRBD1 or TRBD2 may supply D (5 bases each). CDR1 is SGHDN, CDR2 FVKESK, per germline. There are 14 residues in the CDR3. V lost 5 bases, J lost 8 bases, and 16 bases lay in between. As DNA, the CDR3 is TGTGCCAGCAGCTACCGGACCTTGGGGGACATTCAGTACTTC. This sequence encodes CASSYRTLGDIQYF. Full variable domain (missing parts from reference TRBV14 and TRBJ2-4): EAGVTQFPSHSVIEKGQTVTLRCDPISGHDNLYWYRRVMGKEIKFLLHFVKESKQDESGMPNNRFLAERTGGTYSTLKVQPAELEDSGVYFCASSYRTLGDIQYFGAGTRLSVL.

This clone showed up just a few times. This chain connects TRBV18 to TRBJ1-5; D is possibly TRBD1 (6 bases). The CDR3 covers 14 residues. The germline CDR1 and CDR2 sequences are KGHSH and LQKENI. Deletions cut 6 bases from V and 5 bases from J, with 14 bases between. Written as DNA, the CDR3 is TGTGCCAGCTCTACCAGGACAGTGGATCAGCCCCAGCATTTT. It encodes CASSTRTVDQPQHF.

This chain connects TRBV27 to TRBJ1-4; a possible D gene is TRBD1 (6 bases). CDR3 size: 18 residues. The V gene's germline CDR1 is MNHEY and CDR2 SMNVEV (reference sequence). With 5 bases removed from V and 2 bases from J, the gap between germline ends came to 21 bases. CDR3 nucleotide sequence: TGTGCCAGCAGTCCCCCAAGGAGGCAGGGGAACACTAATGAAAAACTGTTTTTT. This encodes CASSPPRRQGNTNEKLFF.

This clone was seen just once. This rearrangement joins TRBV5-8 to TRBJ2-3; TRBD2 agrees at 9 bases. This CDR3 is built from 15 residues. Germline trimming cut 4 bases from V and 6 bases from J; bases unmatched to any gene: 9. Looked up from germline, CDR1 is SGHTS and CDR2 is YDEGEE. This CDR3 is CASSEGTSRLDTQYF. The CDR3 DNA is TGTGCCAGCAGCGAAGGGACTAGCCGGCTGGATACGCAGTATTTT.

V is TRBV10-3 and J is TRBJ2-3; 15 nucleotides line up with TRBD2. The CDR3 has 18 residues. The junction had 7 bases not matched to a gene; V was cut back by 5 bases and J by 1 base. Germline V CDR1 and CDR2: ENHRY, SYGVKD. CDR3: CAISRTSGGAVGTDTQYF. Written as DNA, the CDR3 is TGTGCCATCAGTAGGACTAGCGGGGGGGCCGTGGGCACAGATACGCAGTATTTT.